This T cell receptor beta chain originates from a study of cytomegalovirus exposure and HLA in healthy donors. This PCR relied on a set of 60 Vbeta primers and 13 Jbeta primers. The data were produced by immunoSEQ multiplex PCR, yet TCRdb's version contains in-frame clones alone and is incomplete. The table shows 150,000 to 200,000 clones, with around 79% occurring only once. For this clone: The junction departs from germline at one end; a sequencing error may be responsible.

Likely unrecorded immune exposures existed in these nominally healthy donors. Specimen: PBMCs. This receptor was identified in a woman in her fifties or sixties in good health and CMV-seronegative.

CDR3 residues: CSSTLSTDTQYF. The DNA for the CDR3 is TGTTCCAGCACCCTCTCCACAGATACGCAGTATTTT. This chain connects TRBV7-9 to TRBJ2-3; D remains ambiguous. CDR3 length: 12 residues. CDR1 SEHNR and CDR2 FQNEAQ come from the germline V gene (reference sequence).